What follows are 25 T cell receptor beta chains derived from one specimen sequenced in a study of T cells in Graves' hyperthyroidism and ophthalmopathy. Amplification targeted TCR beta CDR3 regions from RNA transcripts. The TCR CDR3 first-round RT-PCR relied on the HTBI primer set. TCRdb fed the multiplex PCR reads into MiXCR, producing one record per CDR3 protein. The sample has fewer than 550,000 distinct CDR3 sequences, less than 25% seen once; the top ten hold around 11%. What was sequenced was blood. These receptors all come from a woman in her thirties with Graves' ophthalmopathy.

This clonotype was detected many times. J is TRBJ2-7 and V is TRBV12-5, with 7 positions matching TRBD1. CDR1 is LGHNT and CDR2 is FRNRAP in the germline V gene. There are 19 residues in the CDR3. V was clipped by 1 base and J by 6 bases; unmatched bases: 21. The chain's CDR3 is CASGLAGQETILQQGEQYF. The CDR3 coding sequence is TGTGCTAGTGGTTTGGCCGGACAGGAGACAATTCTACAACAGGGCGAGCAGTACTTC.

This chain uses TRBV15 with TRBJ2-7, with 9 bases that match TRBD1. Germline V gives CDR1 LNHNV, CDR2 YYDKDF (reference sequence). V lost 3 bases to trimming and J lost 3 bases; unmatched junction nucleotides: 6. There are 15 residues in the CDR3. CDR3 loop: CATSRPGQGFYEQYF. The CDR3 DNA sequence: TGTGCCACCAGCAGGCCGGGACAGGGCTTCTACGAGCAGTACTTC.

On this clonotype itself: One base away lies a much larger clone, so this may be a sequencing read error. The CDR3 loop is CSARDRLAGGPYEQYV. CDR3 nucleotides: TGCAGTGCTAGAGATCGGCTAGCGGGGGGGCCTTACGAGCAGTACGTC. This chain connects TRBV20-1 to TRBJ2-7; 12 nucleotides agree with TRBD2. Germline lookup yields CDR1 DFQATT and CDR2 SNEGSKA (reference sequence). V dropped 0 bases and J dropped 4; count of bases not matched to a gene: 7. The CDR3 loop spans 16 amino acids.

This clonotype was seen repeatedly, ten times or more. The CDR3 DNA reads as TGTGCCAGCAGTGACATAATGGGACAGGGCTGGACTGAAGCTTTCTTT. It is translated as CASSDIMGQGWTEAFF. The V gene is TRBV27, the J gene TRBJ1-1, with 9 positions matching TRBD1. Germline CDR1 MNHEY, CDR2 SMNVEV (reference sequence). V gave up 5 bases and J gave up 5 bases; unmatched junction bases: 12. This CDR3 has 16 residues.

In this sample, this clonotype turned up many times. The rearrangement links TRBV7-6 to TRBJ1-1; D is uncertain. The ends were cut back, 3 bases at V and 4 bases at J, with 12 bases in the middle. This CDR3 region has 14 residues. Germline V CDR1 and CDR2: SGHVS, FNYEAQ. This CDR3 reads CASSFGELPTEAFF. CDR3 coding DNA: TGTGCCAGCAGCTTCGGGGAATTGCCCACTGAAGCTTTCTTT.

This clonotype was detected many times. V and J are TRBV27 and TRBJ2-7, with D hard to call. Germline V gives CDR1 MNHEY, CDR2 SMNVEV (reference sequence). The CDR3 spans 14 residues. Trimming shortened V by 3 bases and J by 3 bases, and 12 bases separated the two germline ends. This chain's CDR3 is CASSLSDAIYEQYF. CDR3 bases: TGTGCCAGCAGTTTGTCAGACGCTATCTACGAGCAGTACTTC.

This clonotype was counted many times. The gene calls are TRBV20-1 and TRBJ2-5, with a tentative D call TRBD2 (5 bases). V lost 1 base and J 5 bases, leaving 8 bases between the germline ends. The germline V gene has CDR1 DFQATT and CDR2 SNEGSKA (reference sequence). This CDR3 comprises 12 residues. CDR3 nucleotides: TGCAGTGCTAGAGCTAGAGGGGAGACCCAGTACTTC. Its translation: CSARARGETQYF.

The table lists this clonotype with many counts. The chain links TRBV2 to TRBJ2-7; 7 positions agree with TRBD1. The CDR3 runs 13 residues. J gave up 5 bases and V 6 bases, and 7 bases lay outside the gene matches. Germline values: CDR1 SNHLY, CDR2 FYNNEI. The chain's CDR3 is CASSRQGPDEQYF. In nucleotides, the CDR3 is TGTGCCAGCAGCAGACAGGGTCCGGACGAGCAGTACTTC.

For the CDR3, the DNA is TGCGCCAGCAGCCAAGATCGCCCGGGGGCCCTCTATGGCTACACCTTC. This encodes CASSQDRPGALYGYTF. V and J are TRBV4-3 and TRBJ1-2, with D tentatively TRBD1 (6 bases). The germline V gene has CDR1 LGHNA and CDR2 YSLEER. CDR3 length: 16 amino acids. V was shortened by 0 bases and J by 4 bases, with 15 bases between the two germline ends.

This clonotype was detected many times. The chain uses TRBV7-9 and TRBJ1-2; a weak D match, TRBD1 (5 bases). CDR1 is SEHNR, CDR2 FQNEAQ, per germline (reference sequence). With 6 bases removed from V and 6 bases from J, the gap between germline ends came to 14 bases. The CDR3 has 13 residues. CDR3 amino acids: CASRIAGSHGYTF. CDR3 DNA: TGTGCCAGCAGAATAGCAGGGTCGCATGGCTACACCTTC.

The chain carries TRBV5-1 and TRBJ2-7, with D maybe TRBD1 (6 bases). Germline CDR1 is SGHRS and CDR2 is YFSETQ. The CDR3 loop spans 16 amino acids. V was clipped by 3 bases and J by 7 bases, with 23 bases between them. CDR3 sequence reads: CASSWYRDTLGGEQYF. CDR3 coding DNA: TGCGCCAGCAGCTGGTACCGGGACACACTTGGGGGAGAGCAGTACTTC.

This clonotype was detected many times. The V call is TRBV12-3 or TRBV12-4, the J call TRBJ2-5; D uncertain. The CDR3 consists of 13 residues. With 1 base removed from V and 5 bases from J, the gap between germline ends came to 8 bases. CDR3 in amino acids: CASSLGTPETQYF. CDR3 in DNA: TGTGCCAGCAGTTTAGGAACGCCTGAGACCCAGTACTTC.

This clonotype was found many times. The gene calls are TRBV27 and TRBJ1-6, with a possible D match to TRBD1 (5 bases). Trimming removed 1 base at V and 7 bases at J, with 14 bases between. The germline V gene encodes CDR1 MNHEY and CDR2 SMNVEV (reference sequence). There are 16 residues in the CDR3. The CDR3 here is CASSLFEGLGNSPLHF. The CDR3, as DNA: TGTGCCAGCAGTTTATTCGAGGGACTCGGGAATTCACCCCTCCACTTT.

This clonotype was recorded many times. The rearrangement uses TRBV12-3 or TRBV12-4 and TRBJ1-2; a possible D gene is TRBD1 (6 bases). The CDR3 length is 11 residues. V was trimmed by 4 bases and J by 8 bases, leaving 8 bases between them. CDR3 nucleotide sequence: TGTGCCAGCAGTTACGGGGGCGGCTACACCTTC. Amino acid sequence: CASSYGGGYTF.

This clonotype was seen repeatedly, ten times or more. The J gene is TRBJ2-5, the V gene TRBV7-2; 7 bases line up with TRBD2. The CDR3 spans 16 residues. CDR1 and CDR2 (germline): SGHTA, FQGNSA. Losses at the gene ends were 1 base for V and 7 bases for J; bases not matched to a gene: 12. CDR3 nucleotides: TGTGCCAGCAGCTTAGGAGGACTGGGGGGGGAGGGGACCCAGTACTTC. Protein sequence: CASSLGGLGGEGTQYF.

This clonotype was seen many times. The rearrangement links TRBV15 to TRBJ1-5; TRBD1 agrees at 7 bases. After removal of 3 bases from V and 2 bases from J, the junction contained 4 bases not matched to a gene. Per the germline V gene, CDR1 is LNHNV and CDR2 is YYDKDF (reference sequence). The CDR3 covers 15 residues. The chain's CDR3 is CATSSGDSRNQPQHF. CDR3 coding DNA: TGTGCCACCAGCAGCGGGGACAGCCGCAATCAGCCCCAGCATTTT.

This clonotype was counted between two and nine times. This chain uses TRBV6-1 with TRBJ1-2; D is unclear. Germline loops: CDR1 MNHNS, CDR2 SASEGT. The CDR3 is 13 amino acids. With 4 bases removed from V and 4 bases from J, the gap between germline ends came to 10 bases. The CDR3 region is CASSASQFYGYTF. Here the CDR3 DNA reads TGTGCCAGCAGTGCCTCACAGTTCTATGGCTACACCTTC.

This clonotype was observed many times. The chain couples TRBV20-1 to TRBJ1-5; maybe TRBD1 (6 bases). There are 14 residues in the CDR3. The V end lost 5 bases, the J end lost 3 bases, and 14 bases lay between the germline ends. The V gene's germline CDR1 is DFQATT and CDR2 SNEGSKA (reference sequence). The CDR3 nucleotides read TGCAGTGCTCAAGGGGGTATTAACAATCAGCCCCAGCATTTT. Its translation: CSAQGGINNQPQHF.

The chain is built from TRBV12-3 or TRBV12-4 and TRBJ1-2, with D unclear. Trimming left V 4 bases short and J 8 bases short, with 11 bases between. The CDR3 runs 12 residues. As DNA, the CDR3 is TGTGCCAGCAGTTCGCGGGGTTGGGGCTACACCTTC. Translating gives CASSSRGWGYTF.

The gene calls are TRBV12-3 or TRBV12-4 and TRBJ2-7; a weak D match, TRBD2 (5 bases). The V end lost 3 bases, the J end lost 3 bases, and 12 bases lay between the germline ends. CDR3 length: 14 residues. The DNA of the CDR3 is TGTGCCAGCAGTTTCCGGGGTATGAACTACGAGCAGTACTTC. It specifies CASSFRGMNYEQYF.

This chain uses TRBV20-1 with TRBJ1-2; no definite D call. V gave up 3 bases and J gave up 4 bases, with 9 bases separating them. Germline V gene sequence: CDR1 DFQATT, CDR2 SNEGSKA (reference sequence). The CDR3 length is 12 residues. The chain's CDR3 is CSASGETYGYTF. The CDR3 DNA sequence: TGCAGTGCTAGCGGGGAAACCTATGGCTACACCTTC.

J is TRBJ1-2 and V is TRBV24-1, with 7 bases matching TRBD1. The CDR3 spans 17 residues. The ends lost 4 bases at V and 6 bases at J; junction bases unmatched: 16. CDR1 is KGHDR, CDR2 SFDVKD, per germline. The CDR3 is CATSEGDRNFNSDGYTF. In nucleotides, the CDR3 is TGTGCCACCAGTGAGGGGGACAGAAATTTTAACTCGGATGGCTACACCTTC.

This clonotype was seen more than once but under ten times. This chain connects TRBV2 to TRBJ1-1, with D possibly matching TRBD1 (5 bases). Germline-derived CDR1 and CDR2 are SNHLY and FYNNEI. The CDR3 consists of 14 residues. Deletions cut 7 bases from V and 5 bases from J, with 17 bases between. The CDR3 region is CASMFSRGDTEAFF. In nucleotides, the CDR3 is TGTGCCAGCATGTTCTCTAGAGGGGATACTGAAGCTTTCTTT.

This clonotype occurred many times. The rearrangement links TRBV19 to TRBJ1-2, with D possibly being TRBD1 (6 bases). CDR1 is LNHDA and CDR2 is SQIVND in the germline V gene (reference sequence). The ends were cut back, 10 bases at V and 6 bases at J, with 21 bases in the middle. The CDR3 is 14 amino acids. CDR3 in amino acids: CATADSTFLDGYTF. The CDR3, as DNA: TGTGCCACCGCGGACAGCACCTTCTTAGATGGCTACACCTTC. The variable domain in full, with the rest retrieved from reference TRBV19 and TRBJ1-2, is DGGITQSPKYLFRKEGQNVTLSCEQNLNHDAMYWYRQDPGQGLRLIYYSQIVNDFQKGDIAEGYSVSREKKESFPLTVTSAQKNPTAFYLCATADSTFLDGYTFGSGTRLTVV.

This clonotype was seen repeatedly, ten times or more. The chain links TRBV11-1 to TRBJ2-7, with D maybe TRBD2 (6 bases). Germline V gene data show CDR1 as SGHAT and CDR2 as FQDESV (reference sequence). The germline V and J ends were trimmed by 5 bases and 1 base, with 18 bases remaining between them. The CDR3 extends over 16 amino acids. The CDR3 protein is CASSHSTGAFSYEQYF. In DNA, the CDR3 is TGTGCCAGCAGCCATTCGACGGGAGCGTTTTCCTACGAGCAGTACTTC.